Listed below are T cell receptor beta chains from one sample, sequenced in a study of graft-versus-host responses after intestinal transplantation. Libraries were prepared by immunoSEQ multiplex PCR; TCRdb keeps only in-frame clonotypes and omits some of them. The repertoire has about 99,000 clones, approximately 93% of them found once; the top ten carry around 1.2%. The antigens for these receptors are not known. Sequencing was performed on unstimulated CD8+ T cells sorted from spleen or lymph node cells, taken before intestinal transplant. All receptors derive from a human donor who received an intestinal transplant. The CDR3 runs from the conserved cysteine through the conserved F or W. D genes are given only for firm matches. Clone size appears in some rows only: once, few, many, or a class for an expanded clone.

NA,TRBV27,NA,TRBJ2-7,TGTGCCAGCAGACCTCGGGAGTACACAGAGCAGTACTTC,CASRPREYTEQYF
TRBD2,TRBV11-2,NA,TRBJ2-7,TGTGCCAGCAGCTTAGGATTCGGTAGCGGGGGAGCCTACGAGCAGTACTTC,CASSLGFGSGGAYEQYF
NA,TRBV9,NA,TRBJ2-2,TGTGCCAGCAGCGGGGACACCGGGGAGCTGTTTTTT,CASSGDTGELFF
NA,TRBV9,NA,TRBJ2-1,TGTGCCAGCAGCGCACAAACAGCCAGGGATAGGAATGAGCAGTTCTTC,CASSAQTARDRNEQFF
TRBD1,TRBV7-9,NA,TRBJ1-1,TGTGCCAGCAAGACAGGGAGCCTTGAAGCTTTCTTT,CASKTGSLEAFF
NA,TRBV9,NA,TRBJ1-1,TGTGCCAGCAGTGCGGGGGCAGGGCCGGACGCTGAAGCTTTCTTT,CASSAGAGPDAEAFF
NA,TRBV19,NA,TRBJ1-2,TGTGCCAGTAGTAAGGGGGGCCGGGACTACACCTTC,CASSKGGRDYTF
NA,TRBV9,NA,TRBJ1-6,TGTGCCAGCAGCGTAGGAGAGTCGGGGGATTCACCCCTCCACTTT,CASSVGESGDSPLHF
NA,TRBV6-5,NA,TRBJ2-7,TGTGCCAGCAGTGCCGGGACTCCCTACGAGCAGTACTTC,CASSAGTPYEQYF
NA,TRBV5-4,NA,TRBJ1-1,TGTGCCAGCAGGGGTCCGAGAAGCACTGAAGCTTTCTTT,CASRGPRSTEAFF
NA,TRBV5-4,NA,TRBJ1-1,TGTGCCAGCAGCTTGGTGGCTGGCACTGAAGCTTTCTTT,CASSLVAGTEAFF
NA,TRBV27,NA,TRBJ1-6,TGTGCCAGCAGTTTTGGCAGTGAGCATTCACCCCTCCACTTT,CASSFGSEHSPLHF
NA,TRBV4-1,NA,TRBJ2-1,TGCGCCAGCAGCCCTAACCCCTCTAGAGCCACCTACAATGAGCAGTTCTTC,CASSPNPSRATYNEQFF
NA,TRBV5-1,NA,TRBJ2-7,TGCGCCAGCAGCTTTCGGGCTTTCTCCTACGAGCAGTACTTC,CASSFRAFSYEQYF
TRBD1,TRBV29-1,NA,TRBJ2-7,TGCAGCGCCCGCGACAGGGTGGACGAGCAGTACTTC,CSARDRVDEQYF
NA,TRBV27,NA,TRBJ1-1,TGTGCCAGCAGTTCCACAGGAAGCACTGAAGCTTTCTTT,CASSSTGSTEAFF
NA,TRBV6-5,NA,TRBJ2-3,TGTGCCAGCAGTTACTCGGCCGGGACAGATACGCAGTATTTT,CASSYSAGTDTQYF
TRBD1,TRBV6-5,NA,TRBJ2-1,TGTGCCAGCAGTTACCGGGACAGGGTAAACTACAATGAGCAGTTCTTC,CASSYRDRVNYNEQFF
NA,TRBV4-1,NA,TRBJ1-5,TGCGCCAGCAGCCAGAAAGACGGGAGCAATCAGCCCCAGCATTTT,CASSQKDGSNQPQHF
NA,TRBV16,NA,TRBJ2-7,TGTGCCAGCAGCTCGGACAGTCCCTACGAGCAGTACTTC,CASSSDSPYEQYF
TRBD2,TRBV5-6,NA,TRBJ2-1,TGTGCCAGCAGCTTGCGGGGGGACTCCTACAATGAGCAGTTCTTC,CASSLRGDSYNEQFF
NA,TRBV9,NA,TRBJ1-5,TGTGCCAGCTCCCCCGGGGGGACCACAAATCAGCCCCAGCATTTT,CASSPGGTTNQPQHF
TRBD2,TRBV11-2,NA,TRBJ2-3,TGTGCCAGCAGTCCTTATAGGCTGTTTGAGCGGGGGGTCCCCACTCCGACGTATTTT,CASSPYRLFERGVPTPTYF
NA,TRBV5-6,NA,TRBJ2-7,TGTGCCAGCAGCTACCGCAGGGTGTTGGACGAGCAGTACTTC,CASSYRRVLDEQYF
NA,TRBV19,NA,TRBJ1-1,TGTGCCAGTAGTATTAACTATGTGGCGAACACTGAAGCTTTCTTT,CASSINYVANTEAFF
NA,TRBV12-2,NA,TRBJ1-2,TGTGCAAGTCGCTTCCGGGGACCTATGGACTATGGCTACACCTTC,CASRFRGPMDYGYTF
NA,TRBV5-8,once,TRBJ2-7,TGTGCCAGCAGCCCGAAGGGATCTATCCACGAGCAGTACTTC,CASSPKGSIHEQYF
TRBD2,TRBV29-1,NA,TRBJ2-3,TGCAGCGCAGTAGCGGGGAACACAGATACGCAGTATTTT,CSAVAGNTDTQYF
NA,TRBV4-1,NA,TRBJ1-2,TGCGCCAGCAGCCTACTGGGTGAAGAAGGCGGCTACACCTTC,CASSLLGEEGGYTF
NA,TRBV9,NA,TRBJ2-5,TGTGCCAGCAGCGTAGTAGGAGTATGGGGTGAGACCCAGTACTTC,CASSVVGVWGETQYF
TRBD2,TRBV4-1,NA,TRBJ2-5,TGCGCCAGCAGCCAAGGTCATAGCGGGGGGCAGGAGGAGACCCAGTACTTC,CASSQGHSGGQEETQYF
TRBD2,TRBV5-4,NA,TRBJ2-2,TGTGCCAGCAGCTTGGGGGGCTCTCGGGGGGATGGCGGGGAGCTGTTTTTT,CASSLGGSRGDGGELFF
NA,TRBV7-8,NA,TRBJ1-1,TGTGCCAGCAGCTTAGGGACACAAGTATTAAACACTGAAGCTTTCTTT,CASSLGTQVLNTEAFF
TRBD1,TRBV27,few,TRBJ2-7,TGTGCCAGCAGTTTGACAGGGGGGGGCTACGAGCAGTACTTC,CASSLTGGGYEQYF
NA,TRBV7-9,few,TRBJ2-1,TGTGCCAGCAGCCCAATGGAGGGGTTAGAGGATGAGCAGTTCTTC,CASSPMEGLEDEQFF
NA,TRBV13,NA,TRBJ1-2,TGTGCCAGCAGCTCTATTCGGGGTAGAATCAATGGCTACACCTTC,CASSSIRGRINGYTF
NA,TRBV4-1,NA,TRBJ1-2,TGCGCCAGCAGCCCCACACAAGCAGATTTCTATGGCTACACCTTC,CASSPTQADFYGYTF
NA,TRBV10-3,NA,TRBJ2-7,TGTGCCATCAGTGAGGCCGGGTCGGGTCGCTACGAGCAGTACTTC,CAISEAGSGRYEQYF
NA,TRBV5-1,NA,TRBJ1-1,TGCGCCAGCAGCTTAGGTACTGAAGCTTTCTTT,CASSLGTEAFF
TRBD1,TRBV7-8,NA,TRBJ1-1,TGTGCCAGCAGCAACCTGGGGACAGGGGAGGGCACTGAAGCTTTCTTT,CASSNLGTGEGTEAFF
NA,TRBV5-4,once,TRBJ2-7,TGTGCCAGCAGCTTGCCGCCAGGAAGCTTCTCCTACGAGCAGTACTTC,CASSLPPGSFSYEQYF
NA,TRBV12-5,NA,TRBJ2-5,TGTGCTAGTGGTTTGGGGGGACCCCAGGAGACCCAGTACTTC,CASGLGGPQETQYF
TRBD2,TRBV7-3,NA,TRBJ2-3,TGTGCCAGCAGCTTGGGGACTAGTCTCACAGATACGCAGTATTTT,CASSLGTSLTDTQYF
NA,TRBV11-2,few,TRBJ1-1,TGTGCCAGCAGCTCCCAGACCTTTGAAGCTTTCTTT,CASSSQTFEAFF
NA,TRBV27,once,TRBJ2-5,TGTGCCAGCAGTTTATGGGCGGGCGAACAAGAGACCCAGTACTTC,CASSLWAGEQETQYF
NA,TRBV18,NA,TRBJ2-2,TGTGCCAGCTCGCCCCTCGGGTTAGAGAACACCGGGGAGCTGTTTTTT,CASSPLGLENTGELFF
NA,TRBV5-6,NA,TRBJ2-5,TGTGCCAGCAGCCATGGGTTGGAGACCCAGTACTTC,CASSHGLETQYF
NA,TRBV29-1,NA,TRBJ1-4,TGCAGCGTTGAACCTTTGGGTGCGGCAGGGGCATATGCAACTAATGAAAAACTGTTTTTT,CSVEPLGAAGAYATNEKLFF
NA,TRBV18,NA,TRBJ2-7,TGTGCCAGCTCACCACCGTCAGAGGGGACCTACGAGCAGTACTTC,CASSPPSEGTYEQYF
NA,TRBV19,NA,TRBJ1-1,TGTGCCAGTAGTATGGCGGGGGACACTGAAGCTTTCTTT,CASSMAGDTEAFF
TRBD1,TRBV19,NA,TRBJ2-7,TGTGCCAGTAGTGGGACAGGGGGTTGGAGCGAGCAGTACTTC,CASSGTGGWSEQYF
TRBD1,TRBV9,NA,TRBJ1-5,TGTGCCAGCAGCCTGACAGGGCGTGATCAGCCCCAGCATTTT,CASSLTGRDQPQHF
NA,TRBV4-1,few,TRBJ1-6,TGCGCCAGCAGCCAAGATAATTCACCCCTCCACTTT,CASSQDNSPLHF